Listed here are 5 T cell receptor beta chains from one sample, sequenced in a study of siplizumab effects on memory and regulatory T cells. The data were produced by immunoSEQ multiplex PCR, yet TCRdb's version contains in-frame clones alone and is incomplete. The sample carries some 70,000 clones, 75% to 90% recorded once. Sequences were obtained from Tregs sorted from blood. The receptor set was obtained from a human donor in good health.

The V call is TRBV29-1, the J call TRBJ2-7, with D perhaps assigned TRBD1 or TRBD2 (5 bases each). Between the trimmed V and J ends, which lost 5 bases and 2 bases, there was a span of 10 bases. Germline CDR1 reads SQVTM; CDR2 reads ANQGSEA. The CDR3 contains 12 residues. This CDR3 is CSVLGDAYEQYF. CDR3 bases: TGCAGCGTTTTGGGGGACGCCTACGAGCAGTACTTC.

The chain is built from TRBV29-1 and TRBJ2-1, with unresolved D. The V end lost 7 bases, the J end lost 12 bases, and 13 bases lay between the germline ends. Germline V gene data show CDR1 as SQVTM and CDR2 as ANQGSEA. CDR3 length: 10 amino acids. The CDR3 sequence is CSAGGEWQFF. As DNA, the CDR3 is TGCAGCGCTGGTGGGGAATGGCAGTTCTTC.

The genes are TRBV11-2 and TRBJ1-1; D may be TRBD1 (5 bases). Per germline, CDR1 SGHAT and CDR2 FQNNGV. CDR3 length: 14 amino acids. Trimming removed 2 bases from V and 6 bases from J, with 13 bases in between. CDR3 amino acids: CASSLTRVGAEAFF. As DNA, the CDR3 is TGTGCCAGCAGCTTAACGCGGGTGGGGGCTGAAGCTTTCTTT.

This rearrangement joins TRBV5-1 to TRBJ2-7, with D unclear. The CDR3 is made up of 12 amino acids. Germline V gene lookup returns CDR1 SGHRS and CDR2 YFSETQ. Trimming cost V 0 bases and J 6 bases, with 7 bases left between them. CDR3 bases: TGCGCCAGCAGCTTGGGTCCGGGCGAGCAGTACTTC. It specifies CASSLGPGEQYF.

This clone was counted a few times. The gene calls are TRBV27 and TRBJ2-7; D ambiguous. Trimming took 10 bases from V and 3 from J, leaving 10 bases between them. Germline CDR1 and CDR2: MNHEY and SMNVEV (reference sequence). This CDR3 comprises 11 residues. Here the CDR3 DNA reads TGTGCCACCGGACCGAGCTACGAGCAGTACTTC. It is translated as CATGPSYEQYF.